This T cell receptor beta chain is from a study of blood T cell repertoires in COVID-19. Overall study: Researchers got acute and convalescent COVID-19 samples from the United States, Italy and Spain. Sources were T cells, B-cell-depleted T cells, or PBMCs; the material itself was cDNA or gDNA.

Under the authors' procedure: Cell counts per sample came from amplifying reference gene primers. Method: immunoSEQ multiplex PCR; TCRdb's copy keeps in-frame clones and lacks some. V and J calls and clone size are as listed in that table; D and trimming were resolved from the DNA. The sample has over 100,000 clones; approximately 85% are singletons. Germline V gene data show CDR1 as LNHDA and CDR2 as SQIVND (reference sequence). This CDR3 has 14 amino acids. The V end was cut by 5 bases, the J end by 3 bases, with 13 bases between. The sequence derives from a man older than 75 with acute or convalescent COVID-19. The sequencing input was peripheral blood. The chain couples TRBV19 to TRBJ1-2, with D perhaps matching TRBD1 (5 bases). CDR3 coding DNA: TGTGCCAGTAGTTCAACGGGACTTGACTATGGCTACACCTTC. Amino acids: CASSSTGLDYGYTF.